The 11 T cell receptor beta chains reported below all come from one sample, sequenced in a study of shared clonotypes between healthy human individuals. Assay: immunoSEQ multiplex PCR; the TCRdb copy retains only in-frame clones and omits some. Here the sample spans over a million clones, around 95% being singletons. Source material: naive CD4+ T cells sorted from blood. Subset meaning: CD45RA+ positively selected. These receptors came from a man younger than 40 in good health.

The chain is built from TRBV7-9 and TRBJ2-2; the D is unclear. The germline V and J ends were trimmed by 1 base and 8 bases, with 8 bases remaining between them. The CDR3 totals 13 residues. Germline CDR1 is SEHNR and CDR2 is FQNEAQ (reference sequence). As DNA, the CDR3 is TGTGCCAGCAGCTTAGGACCTTGGGGGGAGCTGTTTTTT. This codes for CASSLGPWGELFF.

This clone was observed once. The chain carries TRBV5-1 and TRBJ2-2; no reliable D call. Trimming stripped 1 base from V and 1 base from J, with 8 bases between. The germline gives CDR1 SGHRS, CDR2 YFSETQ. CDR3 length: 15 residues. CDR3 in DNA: TGCGCCAGCAGCTTGTCGGCAGTGAACACCGGGGAGCTGTTTTTT. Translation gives CASSLSAVNTGELFF.

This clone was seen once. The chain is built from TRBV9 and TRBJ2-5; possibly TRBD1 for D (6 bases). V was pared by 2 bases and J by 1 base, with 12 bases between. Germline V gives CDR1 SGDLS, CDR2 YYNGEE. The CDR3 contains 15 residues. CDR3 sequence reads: CASSVQTGFQETQYF. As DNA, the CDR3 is TGTGCCAGCAGCGTCCAGACAGGATTCCAAGAGACCCAGTACTTC.

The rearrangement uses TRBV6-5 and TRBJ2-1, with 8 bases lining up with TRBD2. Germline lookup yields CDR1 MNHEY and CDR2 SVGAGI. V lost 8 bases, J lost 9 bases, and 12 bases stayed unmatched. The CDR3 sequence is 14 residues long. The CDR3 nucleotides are TGTGCCAGCCGCGGGAAACGGGAGGGAGGTGAGCAGTTCTTC. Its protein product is CASRGKREGGEQFF.

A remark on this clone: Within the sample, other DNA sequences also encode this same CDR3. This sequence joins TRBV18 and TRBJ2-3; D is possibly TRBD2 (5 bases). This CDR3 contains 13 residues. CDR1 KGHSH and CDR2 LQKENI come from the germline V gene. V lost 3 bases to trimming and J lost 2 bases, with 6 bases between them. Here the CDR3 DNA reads TGTGCCAGCTCACCGCTAGCCACAGATACGCAGTATTTT. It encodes CASSPLATDTQYF.

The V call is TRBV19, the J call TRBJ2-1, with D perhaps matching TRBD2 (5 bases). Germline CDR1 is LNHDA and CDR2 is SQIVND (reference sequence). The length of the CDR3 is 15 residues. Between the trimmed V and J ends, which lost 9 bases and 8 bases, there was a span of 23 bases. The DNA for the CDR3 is TGTGCCAGCCGATCTAAGGACTTTAGGCTCGATGAGCAGTTCTTC. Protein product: CASRSKDFRLDEQFF.

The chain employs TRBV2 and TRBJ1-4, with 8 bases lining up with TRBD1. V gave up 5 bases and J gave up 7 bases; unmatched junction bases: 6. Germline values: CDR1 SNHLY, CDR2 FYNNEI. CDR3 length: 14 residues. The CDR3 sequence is CASSNQGAGEKLFF. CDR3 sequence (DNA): TGTGCCAGCAGTAATCAGGGGGCGGGTGAAAAACTGTTTTTT.

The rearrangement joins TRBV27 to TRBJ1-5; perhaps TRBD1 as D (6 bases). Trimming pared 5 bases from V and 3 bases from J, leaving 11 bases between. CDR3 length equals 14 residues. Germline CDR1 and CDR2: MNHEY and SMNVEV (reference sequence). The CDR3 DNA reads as TGTGCCAGCAGTCGGACAGCCAACAATCAGCCCCAGCATTTT. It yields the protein CASSRTANNQPQHF.

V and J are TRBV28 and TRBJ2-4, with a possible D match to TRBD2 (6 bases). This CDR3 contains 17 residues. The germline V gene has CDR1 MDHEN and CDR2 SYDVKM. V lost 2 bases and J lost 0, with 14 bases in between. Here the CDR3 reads CASSLGGLGLAKNIQYF. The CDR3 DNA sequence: TGTGCCAGCAGTTTAGGGGGGTTGGGGCTAGCCAAAAACATTCAGTACTTC.

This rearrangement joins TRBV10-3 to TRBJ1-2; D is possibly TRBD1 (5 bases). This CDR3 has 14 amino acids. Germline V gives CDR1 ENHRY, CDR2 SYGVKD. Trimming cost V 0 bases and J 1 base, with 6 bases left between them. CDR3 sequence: CAISESGVNYGYTF. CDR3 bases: TGTGCCATCAGTGAGTCAGGGGTTAACTATGGCTACACCTTC.

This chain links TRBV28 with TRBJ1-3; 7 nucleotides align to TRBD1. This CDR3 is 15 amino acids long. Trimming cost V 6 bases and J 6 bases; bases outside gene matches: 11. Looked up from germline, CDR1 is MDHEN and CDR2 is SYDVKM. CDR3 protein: CASRSDRESINTIYF. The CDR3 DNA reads TGTGCCAGCAGATCCGACAGGGAAAGTATAAACACCATATATTTT.